The 26 T cell receptor beta chains below all came from one sample that was sequenced in a study of blood T cell repertoires in COVID-19. TCRdb's table, derived via immunoSEQ multiplex PCR, lists solely in-frame clones and lacks some. In the table there are about 410,000 clones, roughly 91% of which are singletons. Source material: PBMCs or T cells enriched from blood (not recorded which). All receptors come from a woman in her thirties who had recovered from COVID-19.

The genes are TRBV25-1 and TRBJ2-3, with D perhaps matching TRBD2 (6 bases). The CDR3 runs 17 residues. The germline V and J ends were trimmed by 4 bases and 0 bases, with 17 bases remaining between them. Germline CDR1 MGHDK, CDR2 SYGVNS. The CDR3 sequence: CASSVPWGTSSTDTQYF. The CDR3 DNA follows: TGTGCCAGCAGTGTACCCTGGGGGACTTCTAGCACAGATACGCAGTATTTT.

The rearrangement joins TRBV10-3 to TRBJ2-1; D is uncertain. CDR3 length: 16 amino acids. V lost 4 bases and J 7 bases, leaving 20 bases between the germline ends. Per the germline V gene, CDR1 is ENHRY and CDR2 is SYGVKD. The CDR3 coding sequence is TGTGCCATCAGTGCCGGCGCGGAGAGTCCACCTAATGAGCAGTTCTTC. It is translated as CAISAGAESPPNEQFF.

The chain uses TRBV12-3 or TRBV12-4 and TRBJ2-7; TRBD1 is a possible D gene (6 bases). Trimming cost V 6 bases and J 3 bases, with 12 bases left between them. The CDR3 runs 13 residues. This chain's CDR3 is CASRRDTDYEQYF. The CDR3 nucleotides are TGTGCCAGCAGAAGGGACACCGACTACGAGCAGTACTTC.

The chain couples TRBV7-9 to TRBJ1-2, with a weak D call TRBD1 (6 bases). This CDR3 contains 14 residues. V gave up 2 bases and J gave up 6 bases, with 13 bases separating them. Germline assignment: CDR1 SEHNR and CDR2 FQNEAQ (reference sequence). CDR3 coding DNA: TGTGCCAGCAGCTTACTCCGGACAGCGCATGGCTACACCTTC. Amino acid sequence: CASSLLRTAHGYTF.

V usage is TRBV2 and J usage is TRBJ2-2; D is ambiguous. V shed 7 bases and J shed 5 bases, with 14 bases lying between them. Looked up from germline, CDR1 is SNHLY and CDR2 is FYNNEI. The CDR3 contains 14 residues. The DNA for the CDR3 is TGTGCCAGCACCCCCCCCCTTTTGACCGGGGAGCTGTTTTTT. Amino acid sequence: CASTPPLLTGELFF.

V gene TRBV5-1 combines with J gene TRBJ1-2, with D unclear. The CDR3 sequence is 13 residues long. The germline V and J ends were trimmed by 0 bases and 8 bases, with 11 bases remaining between them. In germline, CDR1 is SGHRS, CDR2 YFSETQ. The CDR3 DNA reads TGCGCCAGCAGCTTGGACCGAGGAAGCGGCTACACCTTC. Protein sequence: CASSLDRGSGYTF.

This chain uses TRBV5-1 with TRBJ1-4; 7 nucleotides line up with TRBD1. Germline lookup yields CDR1 SGHRS and CDR2 YFSETQ. The length of the CDR3 is 15 residues. The junction had 9 bases not matched to a gene; V was cut back by 5 bases and J by 5 bases. The CDR3 DNA is TGCGCCAGCAGGCCGCCGACAGGGCGAAATGAAAAACTGTTTTTT. It yields the protein CASRPPTGRNEKLFF.

The chain recombines TRBV24-1 with TRBJ2-5; perhaps TRBD1 as D (6 bases). The ends were cut back, 7 bases at V and 0 bases at J, with 14 bases in the middle. Per germline, CDR1 KGHDR and CDR2 SFDVKD. The CDR3 length is 15 residues. Here the CDR3 reads CATRSDRDNQETQYF. The CDR3 DNA sequence: TGTGCCACCAGGTCCGACCGGGACAACCAAGAGACCCAGTACTTC.

This rearrangement joins TRBV11-2 to TRBJ1-6, with D possibly being TRBD1 (6 bases). Per germline, CDR1 SGHAT and CDR2 FQNNGV. V lost 4 bases and J lost 6, with 13 bases in between. The CDR3 contains 15 residues. The CDR3 here is CASSSTGGFNSPLHF. The CDR3, as DNA: TGTGCCAGCAGCTCAACGGGGGGCTTTAATTCACCCCTCCACTTT. The whole variable domain, filled in from reference TRBV11-2 and TRBJ1-6, reads EAGVAQSPRYKIIEKRQSVAFWCNPISGHATLYWYQQILGQGPKLLIQFQNNGVVDDSQLPKDRFSAERLKGVDSTLKIQPAKLEDSAVYLCASSSTGGFNSPLHFGNGTRLTVT.

The chain has TRBV3-1 (or the pseudogene TRBV3-2) and TRBJ1-2; perhaps TRBD1 as D (5 bases). CDR3 size: 13 residues. Germline CDR1 and CDR2: LGHDT and YNNKEL (reference sequence). V lost 1 base and J 3 bases, leaving 6 bases between the germline ends. The CDR3: CASSQGRDYGYTF. The DNA for the CDR3 is TGTGCCAGCAGCCAAGGCAGGGACTATGGCTACACCTTC.

This chain uses TRBV19 with TRBJ1-1; a weak D match, TRBD1 (5 bases). Germline V lookup: CDR1 LNHDA, CDR2 SQIVND (reference sequence). The CDR3 sequence is 13 residues long. The germline V and J ends were trimmed by 5 bases and 2 bases, with 9 bases remaining between them. CDR3 DNA sequence: TGTGCCAGTAGTGACAGACCTAACACTGAAGCTTTCTTT. The encoded protein is CASSDRPNTEAFF.

The chain is built from TRBV7-3 and TRBJ2-1; TRBD2 aligns across 9 bases. CDR3 length equals 14 residues. Trimming removed 4 bases from V and 12 bases from J; junction bases left unmatched: 10. From germline, CDR1 is SGHTA and CDR2 FQGTGA. The CDR3 nucleotides read TGTGCCAGCAGCTCCTCCGGAGCGGGGGGTACGCAGTTCTTC. Its translation: CASSSSGAGGTQFF. The full variable domain, completed using reference TRBV7-3 and TRBJ2-1, is GAGVSQTPSNKVTEKGKYVELRCDPISGHTALYWYRQSLGQGPEFLIYFQGTGAADDSGLPNDRFFAVRPEGSVSTLKIQRTERGDSAVYLCASSSSGAGGTQFFGPGTRLTVL.

The CDR3 is CASSLRGLYNEQFF. The CDR3, as DNA: TGTGCCAGCAGCCTCAGGGGTCTCTACAATGAGCAGTTCTTC. The rearrangement uses TRBV3-1 (or the pseudogene TRBV3-2) and TRBJ2-1; D possibly corresponds to TRBD1 (6 bases). From germline, CDR1 is LGHDT and CDR2 YNNKEL (reference sequence). The V and J ends lost 4 bases and 3 bases respectively, with 10 bases between them. The CDR3 covers 14 residues.

The chain carries TRBV30 and TRBJ1-3; a possible D gene is TRBD1 (6 bases). In germline, CDR1 is GTSNPN, CDR2 SVGIG (reference sequence). This CDR3 comprises 22 residues. V gave up 3 bases and J gave up 1 base, with 34 bases separating them. CDR3 coding DNA: TGTGCCTGGAGGGTGAGGTTCGGAACAGGGAGATTAGCAGCAGGATCTGGAAACACCATATATTTT. Protein sequence: CAWRVRFGTGRLAAGSGNTIYF.

The chain links TRBV30 to TRBJ1-2; 7 positions match TRBD1. Germline CDR1 and CDR2: GTSNPN and SVGIG (reference sequence). V dropped 1 base and J dropped 4; count of bases not matched to a gene: 3. The CDR3 totals 13 residues. CDR3 amino acids: CAWSATGAYGYTF. CDR3 DNA sequence: TGTGCCTGGAGTGCCACAGGGGCCTATGGCTACACCTTC.

Only a few counts were recorded for this clone. The genes are TRBV10-2 and TRBJ1-2; maybe TRBD1 (6 bases). The V end was cut by 5 bases, the J end by 0 bases, with 13 bases between. Germline V gives CDR1 WSHSY, CDR2 SAAADI. The CDR3 spans 15 residues. The CDR3 region has the DNA TGCGCCAGCAGTTCAGACAGGAAATCTAACTATGGCTACACCTTC. This translates into CASSSDRKSNYGYTF.

This sequence joins TRBV28 and TRBJ2-1; 10 nucleotides align to TRBD2. J was trimmed by 8 bases and V by 6 bases; bases with no gene match: 13. Germline CDR1 MDHEN, CDR2 SYDVKM. There are 16 residues in the CDR3. DNA of the CDR3: TGTGCCAGCAGCCGAGGACTAGCGGCGAAGCAATATGAGCAGTTCTTC. This gives the protein CASSRGLAAKQYEQFF.

This chain uses TRBV7-3 with TRBJ2-1; 7 bases are a match to TRBD2. With V trimmed by 5 bases and J by 4 bases, 11 bases remained unmatched. Germline CDR1 SGHTA, CDR2 FQGTGA. The CDR3 has 16 amino acids. CDR3: CASSHRPSGIYNEQFF. As DNA, the CDR3 is TGTGCCAGCAGCCATAGACCTAGCGGAATTTACAATGAGCAGTTCTTC.

The rearrangement joins TRBV4-1 to TRBJ2-1; 13 bases map to TRBD2. Germline assignment: CDR1 MGHRA and CDR2 YSYEKL. V dropped 5 bases and J dropped 5; count of bases not matched to a gene: 15. The CDR3 is made up of 19 amino acids. The CDR3, as DNA: TGCGCCAGCAGCGCTGGACTAGCGGGAGTTTTTCGGGGGGACAATGAGCAGTTCTTC. Amino acid sequence: CASSAGLAGVFRGDNEQFF.

This rearrangement joins TRBV5-1 to TRBJ2-7, with 7 bases aligning to TRBD1. CDR1 and CDR2 (germline): SGHRS, YFSETQ. The length of the CDR3 is 13 residues. The V segment lost 5 bases and the J segment 3 bases; nucleotides outside the gene matches: 5. The CDR3 spells CASSDRAHYEQYF. CDR3 bases: TGCGCCAGCAGTGACAGGGCGCACTACGAGCAGTACTTC.

The chain has TRBV7-9 and TRBJ2-1, with TRBD2 as a possible D gene (6 bases). V was trimmed by 4 bases and J by 10 bases, leaving 23 bases between them. CDR1 is SEHNR and CDR2 is FQNEAQ in the germline V gene (reference sequence). The CDR3 totals 16 residues. CDR3 sequence (DNA): TGTGCCAGCAGCTCGGCGGCGGGGCCACCTACGGGCGAGCAGTTCTTC. It translates to CASSSAAGPPTGEQFF.

The J gene is TRBJ2-1, the V gene TRBV14; 7 positions agree with TRBD2. There are 15 residues in the CDR3. With V trimmed by 9 bases and J by 8 bases, 16 bases remained unmatched. Germline lookup yields CDR1 SGHDN and CDR2 FVKESK. The CDR3 here is CARNEGGLVCDEQFF. As DNA, the CDR3 is TGTGCCAGAAACGAGGGAGGACTAGTCTGCGATGAGCAGTTCTTC.

J is TRBJ1-5 and V is TRBV5-8; maybe TRBD1 (5 bases). The CDR3 consists of 18 residues. Per the germline V gene, CDR1 is SGHTS and CDR2 is YDEGEE. V gave up 0 bases and J gave up 0 bases, with 16 bases separating them. The CDR3 loop is CASSLDGGWGGSNQPQHF. In DNA, the CDR3 is TGTGCCAGCAGCTTGGACGGGGGATGGGGGGGTAGCAATCAGCCCCAGCATTTT.

Here the CDR3 reads CASSLYGEGGYTF. CDR3 in DNA: TGTGCCAGCAGTTTGTACGGGGAAGGGGGCTACACCTTC. This chain links TRBV28 with TRBJ1-2; D remains ambiguous. The CDR3 is made up of 13 amino acids. Trimming cost V 3 bases and J 8 bases, with 13 bases left between them. Germline V gives CDR1 MDHEN, CDR2 SYDVKM.

The CDR3, as DNA: TGTGCCAGCAGCTTAGGAGGTGCGGGCGGACAGTATGAAGCTTTCTTT. This encodes CASSLGGAGGQYEAFF. V usage is TRBV11-2 and J usage is TRBJ1-1; a weak D match, TRBD1 (6 bases). The CDR3 contains 16 residues. V was pared by 1 base and J by 7 bases, with 19 bases between. Germline CDR1 and CDR2: SGHAT and FQNNGV.

The rearrangement links TRBV7-9 to TRBJ1-2; D uncertain. Germline CDR1 reads SEHNR; CDR2 reads FQNEAQ (reference sequence). The V end lost 2 bases, the J end lost 0 bases, and 7 bases lay between the germline ends. The CDR3 contains 14 residues. This CDR3 reads CASSLFGANYGYTF. In nucleotides, the CDR3 is TGTGCCAGCAGCTTATTTGGAGCTAACTATGGCTACACCTTC.